This note documents a single T cell receptor beta chain sequence. Its antigen is not identified. Constant-segment primers were used for 5'RACE, and the resulting TCR alpha and TCR beta cDNA libraries carried sample barcodes and UMIs. TCRdb reprocessed the 5' RACE reads via MiXCR and lists one record per CDR3 protein. The sample records 260,000 or so distinct CDR3 sequences, around 17% being singletons. V lost 6 bases, J lost 0 bases, and 7 bases stayed unmatched. This CDR3 has 14 residues. CDR1 is SQVTM, CDR2 ANQGSEA, per germline. The data stem from a study of T-cell memory formation after mild COVID-19. Study findings and constraints: Contracting CD4+ clones sat mainly in CM and EM; CD8+ in EMRA.

The sequence was collected from a young man who had mild COVID-19 (a few samples of this study predate the infection). Cell type and time point are not known. The J gene is TRBJ2-7, the V gene TRBV29-1; 8 positions agree with TRBD1. Specimen: PBMCs or a T cell subset sorted from them (not recorded which). The CDR3 sequence: CSVQTGGSSYEQYF. The CDR3 bases are TGCAGCGTGCAAACAGGGGGAAGCTCCTACGAGCAGTACTTC.